The 29 T cell receptor beta chains listed next were all sequenced from one sample in a study of T cell repertoires in aging, cancer and after chemotherapy. TCR beta rearrangements were amplified from peripheral blood genomic DNA. TRB rearrangements spanning V, D and J were amplified using mixed TRB-A/B primers. One entry per CDR3 protein results from TCRdb running MiXCR on the multiplex PCR reads. This sample has thousands of distinct CDR3 sequences; approximately 33% occur once, and the top ten carry approximately 68%. Sequencing was carried out using blood. Receptors originate from a human donor with a solid tumor.

For the CDR3, the DNA is TGTGCCAGCTGGACTAGCGGGACATACGAGCAGTACTTC. Protein: CASWTSGTYEQYF. The V call is TRBV5-6, the J call TRBJ2-7, with 12 bases aligning to TRBD2. CDR1 is SGHDT, CDR2 YYEEEE, per germline. This CDR3 has 13 amino acids. With 7 bases clipped from V and 4 bases from J, the junction kept 3 bases outside the gene matches.

The sample holds one count of this clonotype. The chain carries TRBV14 and TRBJ2-7; maybe TRBD2 (5 bases). This CDR3 spans 15 amino acids. V lost 5 bases to trimming and J lost 4 bases, with 18 bases between them. Germline V CDR1 and CDR2: SGHDN, FVKESK. CDR3 protein: CASSEILAEAYEQYF. DNA for the CDR3: TGTGCCAGCAGCGAAATCCTAGCAGAAGCTTACGAGCAGTACTTC.

Comments on this clonotype: The junction shows a germline mismatch at one end, possibly a read error. The chain is built from TRBV12-3 or TRBV12-4 and TRBJ1-1; tentative D call: TRBD1 (6 bases). This CDR3 has 15 residues. The CDR3 coding sequence is TGTGCCAGCAGTTTACAGGGGTTCATGAACACTGGAGCTTTCTTT. Translating it yields CASSLQGFMNTGAFF.

With respect to this clonotype: Since a much larger clone is just one base distant, this may be a read error. V is TRBV19 and J is TRBJ1-5, with D perhaps TRBD1 (5 bases). Germline values: CDR1 LNHDA, CDR2 SQIVND (reference sequence). This CDR3 is 16 amino acids long. Trimming removed 5 bases at V and 5 bases at J, with 19 bases between. The CDR3 region is CASSEGRVGSDQPQHF. CDR3 DNA: TGTGCCAGTAGTGAGGGCAGGGTGGGAAGCGATCAGCCCCAGCATTTT.

The chain joins TRBV18 to TRBJ2-3; D could derive from TRBD1 or TRBD2 (6 bases each). V dropped 3 bases and J dropped 5 bases, with 15 bases sitting between them. The germline CDR1 and CDR2 sequences are KGHSH and LQKENI. CDR3 length: 15 amino acids. The CDR3: CASSPPRGGEDTQYF. The CDR3, as DNA: TGTGCCAGCTCACCGCCCAGGGGCGGGGAAGATACGCAGTATTTT.

By proportion, this clonotype is medium-sized (0.01 to 0.1%). The genes are TRBV29-1 and TRBJ1-4; no firm D call. Trimming took 1 base from V and 12 from J, leaving 12 bases between them. The CDR3 runs to 12 residues. Germline V gene data show CDR1 as SQVTM and CDR2 as ANQGSEA. The CDR3 protein is CSVEGVGQELFF. CDR3 nucleotide sequence: TGCAGCGTTGAAGGAGTGGGTCAGGAACTGTTTTTT. The complete variable domain, with remaining parts taken from reference TRBV29-1 and TRBJ1-4, reads SAVISQKPSRDICQRGTSLTIQCQVDSQVTMMFWYRQQPGQSLTLIATANQGSEATYESGFVIDKFPISRPNLTFSTLTVSNMSPEDSSIYLCSVEGVGQELFFGSGTQLSVL.

V and J are TRBV19 and TRBJ1-6, with 10 bases that match TRBD1. V lost 10 bases to trimming and J lost 5 bases; unmatched junction nucleotides: 8. Germline-derived CDR1 and CDR2 are LNHDA and SQIVND (reference sequence). The CDR3 spans 15 residues. CDR3 in amino acids: CAKDDRGLDNSPLHF. CDR3 nucleotide sequence: TGTGCCAAGGACGACAGGGGGCTAGATAATTCACCCCTCCACTTT.

CDR3 region: CASSINLQGNYYEQYF. As DNA, the CDR3 is TGTGCCAGTAGTATTAATCTACAGGGTAATTACTACGAGCAGTACTTC. The chain combines TRBV19 with TRBJ2-7; possibly TRBD1 for D (6 bases). Germline assignment: CDR1 LNHDA and CDR2 SQIVND (reference sequence). The length of the CDR3 is 16 residues. V shed 3 bases and J shed 3 bases, with 18 bases lying between them.

For the CDR3, the DNA is TGTGCCAGCAGTTTACCACCAGACAATGAGCAGTTCTTC. Translating it yields CASSLPPDNEQFF. The genes are TRBV12-3 or TRBV12-4 and TRBJ2-1; no reliable D call. V shed 2 bases and J shed 5 bases, with 7 bases lying between them. The length of the CDR3 is 13 residues.

This clonotype was counted only a few times. This chain links TRBV12-3 or TRBV12-4 with TRBJ2-5; D not certain. With 5 bases removed from V and 7 bases from J, the gap between germline ends came to 14 bases. The CDR3 length is 13 residues. DNA for the CDR3: TGTGCCAGCAGTCCGAGGACGATTGGGACCCAGTACTTC. Its translation: CASSPRTIGTQYF.

V is TRBV19 and J is TRBJ1-1; D call uncertain. Trimming shortened V by 5 bases and J by 0 bases, and 16 bases separated the two germline ends. Germline V gene data show CDR1 as LNHDA and CDR2 as SQIVND (reference sequence). The CDR3 runs 16 residues. This chain's CDR3 is CASSSKADRMNTEAFF. In DNA form, the CDR3 reads TGTGCCAGTAGTTCCAAGGCGGACCGGATGAACACTGAAGCTTTCTTT.

Judged by abundance, this clonotype is medium-sized. This chain joins TRBV19 and TRBJ2-1; TRBD2 agrees at 14 bases. Germline loops: CDR1 LNHDA, CDR2 SQIVND (reference sequence). Germline trimming cut 4 bases from V and 10 bases from J; bases unmatched to any gene: 9. The CDR3 has 16 amino acids. The CDR3 DNA reads as TGTGCCAGTAGTAACCCGGGACTAGCGGGAGCAGGGGAGCAGTTCTTC. This encodes CASSNPGLAGAGEQFF.

Only a few counts were recorded for this clonotype. CDR3 region: CASSFGKETQYF. Written as DNA, the CDR3 is TGTGCCAGCAGCTTTGGAAAAGAGACCCAGTACTTC. The gene calls are TRBV5-5 and TRBJ2-5; D unresolved. Trimming took 2 bases from V and 3 from J, leaving 5 bases between them. Per germline, CDR1 SGHKS and CDR2 YYEKEE (reference sequence). This CDR3 contains 12 residues.

This clonotype showed up just a few times. This chain uses TRBV11-3 with TRBJ1-5; D is uncertain. Germline CDR1 is SGHNT and CDR2 is YENEEA. The CDR3 consists of 14 residues. Trimming took 3 bases from V and 3 from J, leaving 9 bases between them. CDR3 loop: CASSLPGYNQPQHF. The CDR3 DNA follows: TGTGCCAGCAGCTTGCCCGGGTACAATCAGCCCCAGCATTTT.

CDR3 in DNA: TGTGCCATCAGTGACCCGGGGTCAAGCTATGGCTACACCTTC. It codes for CAISDPGSSYGYTF. This chain connects TRBV10-3 to TRBJ1-2; D gene unclear. V shed 3 bases and J shed 4 bases, with 12 bases lying between them. There are 14 residues in the CDR3. Germline lookup yields CDR1 ENHRY and CDR2 SYGVKD.

This clonotype is termed medium-sized (0.01 to 0.1%). V usage is TRBV19 and J usage is TRBJ2-7; D unresolved. Trimming shortened V by 3 bases and J by 3 bases, and 9 bases separated the two germline ends. This CDR3 is built from 13 residues. From germline, CDR1 is LNHDA and CDR2 SQIVND (reference sequence). CDR3 nucleotides: TGTGCCAGTAGTATCGCCCCAGGCTACGAGCAGTACTTC. It translates to CASSIAPGYEQYF.

The chain carries TRBV30 and TRBJ1-1, with a weak D call TRBD1 (6 bases). With 0 bases removed from V and 3 bases from J, the gap between germline ends came to 14 bases. This CDR3 is built from 15 residues. Per the germline V gene, CDR1 is GTSNPN and CDR2 is SVGIG (reference sequence). This CDR3 reads CAWSVGRGGYTEAFF. CDR3 in DNA: TGTGCCTGGAGTGTTGGCAGGGGTGGTTACACTGAAGCTTTCTTT. The full variable domain, in which reference TRBV30 and TRBJ1-1 provide the parts outside the CDR3, is SQTIHQWPATLVQPVGSPLSLECTVEGTSNPNLYWYRQAAGRGLQLLFYSVGIGQISSEVPQNLSASRPQDRQFILSSKKLLLSDSGFYLCAWSVGRGGYTEAFFGQGTRLTVV.

This clonotype is labeled medium-sized. This sequence joins TRBV30 and TRBJ2-1, with 13 bases identical to TRBD2. With V trimmed by 3 bases and J by 0 bases, 2 bases remained unmatched. The CDR3 covers 16 residues. CDR1 and CDR2 (germline): GTSNPN, SVGIG (reference sequence). For the CDR3, the DNA is TGTGCCTGGAGAGGGACTAGCGGGATCTCCTACAATGAGCAGTTCTTC. Amino acid sequence: CAWRGTSGISYNEQFF.

This sequence joins TRBV6-1 and TRBJ1-5; possibly TRBD1 for D (5 bases). Germline CDR1 MNHNS, CDR2 SASEGT. This CDR3 comprises 16 residues. The V and J ends lost 0 bases and 3 bases respectively, with 12 bases between them. CDR3 in DNA: TGTGCCAGCAGTGAAGCTCGCGGGGGTTTCAATCAGCCCCAGCATTTT. Its translation: CASSEARGGFNQPQHF.

In its sample, this clonotype was seen a few times. The chain links TRBV20-1 to TRBJ2-5; a weak D match, TRBD2 (5 bases). Trimming took 4 bases from V and 4 from J, leaving 10 bases between them. Germline V gives CDR1 DFQATT, CDR2 SNEGSKA (reference sequence). The CDR3 runs 12 residues. The CDR3 sequence: CSATGDGETQYF. The CDR3 DNA follows: TGCAGTGCTACCGGGGATGGAGAGACCCAGTACTTC.

In its sample, this clonotype was seen a few times. The genes are TRBV6-5 and TRBJ2-6; 10 nucleotides match TRBD1. Germline values: CDR1 MNHEY, CDR2 SVGAGI. The J segment lost 3 bases and the V segment lost 0 bases, leaving 8 bases of the junction unmatched. This CDR3 contains 19 residues. The CDR3 sequence: CASSYSPRQGAGGANVLTF. The CDR3 DNA sequence: TGTGCCAGCAGTTACTCACCGAGACAGGGGGCCGGTGGGGCCAACGTCCTGACTTTC.

The sample holds a few counts of this clonotype. The chain employs TRBV6-5 and TRBJ2-1, with D maybe TRBD2 (7 bases). The CDR3 is 17 residues long. The germline gives CDR1 MNHEY, CDR2 SVGAGI. Trimming shortened V by 7 bases and J by 2 bases, and 21 bases separated the two germline ends. This CDR3 is CASNQAGGGSPYNEQFF. The CDR3 DNA reads as TGTGCCAGCAATCAGGCTGGGGGCGGGAGCCCCTACAATGAGCAGTTCTTC.

This clonotype was observed a handful of times. V is TRBV15 and J is TRBJ1-2; no clear D gene. V gave up 0 bases and J gave up 8 bases, with 7 bases separating them. The V gene's germline CDR1 is LNHNV and CDR2 YYDKDF (reference sequence). The CDR3 spans 12 residues. DNA for the CDR3: TGTGCCACCAGCAGAGATCACCAGGGCTACACCTTC. Its protein is CATSRDHQGYTF.

This clonotype is categorized as medium-sized. One end of the junction fails to match germline, which may point to a read error. The V gene is TRBV11-3, the J gene TRBJ2-2; D gene ambiguous. Germline loops: CDR1 SGHNT, CDR2 YENEEA. This CDR3 is built from 17 residues. CDR3 region: CSSSSVNRWANTGELFF. For the CDR3, the DNA is TGTTCCAGCAGCTCAGTCAACAGATGGGCGAACACCGGGGAGCTGTTTTTT. The whole variable domain, filled in from reference TRBV11-3 and TRBJ2-2, reads EAGVVQSPRYKIIEKKQPVAFWCNPISGHNTLYWYLQNLGQGPELLIRYENEEAVDDSQLPKDRFSAERLKGVDSTLKIQPAELGDSAVYLCSSSSVNRWANTGELFFGEGSRLTVL.

V and J are TRBV27 and TRBJ2-7; 11 positions match TRBD2. The CDR3 is made up of 16 amino acids. Trimming removed 5 bases from V and 0 bases from J; junction bases left unmatched: 6. CDR1 is MNHEY, CDR2 SMNVEV, per germline (reference sequence). The CDR3 DNA follows: TGTGCCAGCAGTACAAGTAGCGGGAGGGACTCCTACGAGCAGTACTTC. It codes for CASSTSSGRDSYEQYF.

V and J are TRBV30 and TRBJ1-5, with D uncertain. V gave up 0 bases and J gave up 7 bases, with 7 bases separating them. CDR3 length: 12 residues. Germline V gives CDR1 GTSNPN, CDR2 SVGIG (reference sequence). The CDR3 DNA reads as TGTGCCTGGAGTGTGACTGACCAGCCCCAGCATTTT. Protein sequence: CAWSVTDQPQHF. Based on the CDR3 plus reference TRBV30 and TRBJ1-5, the full variable domain is SQTIHQWPATLVQPVGSPLSLECTVEGTSNPNLYWYRQAAGRGLQLLFYSVGIGQISSEVPQNLSASRPQDRQFILSSKKLLLSDSGFYLCAWSVTDQPQHFGDGTRLSIL.

This clonotype occurred a few times. The chain is built from TRBV5-6 and TRBJ2-5; TRBD1 matches at 11 bases. The germline gives CDR1 SGHDT, CDR2 YYEEEE. This CDR3 contains 15 residues. J gave up 4 bases and V 4 bases, and 6 bases lay outside the gene matches. The CDR3 bases are TGTGCCAGCAGCCGAGGACAGGGGGCGGGAGAGACCCAGTACTTC. Translated, it gives CASSRGQGAGETQYF. Supplemented by reference TRBV5-6 and TRBJ2-5, the full variable domain reads DAGVTQSPTHLIKTRGQQVTLRCSPKSGHDTVSWYQQALGQGPQFIFQYYEEEERQRGNFPDRFSGHQFPNYSSELNVNALLLGDSALYLCASSRGQGAGETQYFGPGTRLLVL.

V is TRBV24-1 and J is TRBJ1-1; TRBD1 matches 7 bases. The germline V gene encodes CDR1 KGHDR and CDR2 SFDVKD. This CDR3 has 13 amino acids. V lost 6 bases and J lost 6; bases outside the gene matches: 6. CDR3 sequence (DNA): TGTGCCACCAGTATGGGGCAGGGGGCTGAAGCTTTCTTT. Residues: CATSMGQGAEAFF.

This clonotype was counted a single time. The chain uses TRBV20-1 and TRBJ2-2; 12 positions agree with TRBD2. The ends lost 3 bases at V and 7 bases at J; junction bases unmatched: 12. Per the germline V gene, CDR1 is DFQATT and CDR2 is SNEGSKA (reference sequence). The CDR3 covers 17 residues. This CDR3 reads CSARALAGGPGGGELFF. CDR3 bases: TGCAGTGCTAGGGCTCTAGCGGGAGGGCCAGGGGGCGGGGAGCTGTTTTTT.